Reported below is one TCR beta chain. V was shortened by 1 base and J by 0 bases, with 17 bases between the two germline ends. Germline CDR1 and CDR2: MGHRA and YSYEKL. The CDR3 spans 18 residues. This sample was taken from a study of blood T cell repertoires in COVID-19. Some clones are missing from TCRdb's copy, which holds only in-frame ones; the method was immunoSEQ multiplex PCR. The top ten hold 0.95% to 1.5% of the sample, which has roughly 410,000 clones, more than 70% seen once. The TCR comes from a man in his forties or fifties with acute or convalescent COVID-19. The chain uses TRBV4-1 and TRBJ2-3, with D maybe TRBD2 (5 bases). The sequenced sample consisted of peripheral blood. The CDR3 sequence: CASSQGSGGPLSTDTQYF. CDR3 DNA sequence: TGCGCCAGCAGCCAAGGATCTGGAGGTCCGCTAAGCACAGATACGCAGTATTTT.